The T cell receptor (beta chain) described here comes from a study of blood T cell repertoires in COVID-19. In the study's own analysis: Amplified reference gene primers provided the basis for estimating nucleated cell counts. Repertoires were generated with immunoSEQ multiplex PCR, while TCRdb's copy carries only in-frame clones and drops some. The DNA was the basis for D and trimming; V, J and clone size are from that table. The sample lists 350,000 to 450,000 clones; approximately 81% were seen once. Sequencing was carried out using peripheral blood. This TCR came from a woman younger than 35 with acute or convalescent COVID-19.

The CDR3 sequence: CASSELRTGDPYEQYF. DNA of the CDR3: TGTGCCAGCAGTGAATTAAGGACAGGGGACCCCTACGAGCAGTACTTC. The chain is built from TRBV6-1 and TRBJ2-7; 9 bases match TRBD1. Trimming cost V 2 bases and J 2 bases; bases outside gene matches: 7. The CDR3 totals 16 residues. The V gene's germline CDR1 is MNHNS and CDR2 SASEGT.